Sequencing of this TCR beta chain was carried out in a study of blood T cells in healthy people across ages. Then a second PCR, running about 7 to 11 cycles, was carried out with a sample-barcoded 5' primer and a J-beta primer mix. A single record per CDR3 protein comes from TCRdb applying MiXCR to the 5' RACE reads. The repertoire holds 1,100,000 or so distinct CDR3 sequences, more than 40% seen once, with around 18% in the top ten. This CDR3 comprises 13 residues. V lost 4 bases and J 6 bases, leaving 9 bases between the germline ends. Germline CDR1 reads MGHRA; CDR2 reads YSYEKL. The chain has TRBV4-1 and TRBJ2-2; either TRBD1 or TRBD2 may fit D (5 bases each). The sequencing sample was made of blood. This clonotype was obtained from a woman aged 55-69 years in good health. The DNA of the CDR3 is TGCGCCAGCAGCCGAGGGGTTTCCGGGGAGCTGTTTTTT. This encodes CASSRGVSGELFF.